The 19 T cell receptor beta chains presented below share a single source sample, sequenced in a study of beta chain features in type 1 diabetes. Every isolated RNA sample was fully reverse transcribed, so sequencing captured expressed TCRB transcripts. Repertoires were generated with immunoSEQ multiplex PCR, while TCRdb's copy carries only in-frame clones and drops some. Of 150,000 or so clones listed, roughly 10% are singletons. The specimen was central memory CD4+ T cells from blood. Every receptor here comes from a woman aged 40 to 50 in good health.

This clone was detected a few times. This sample also contains other DNA sequences that code for the same CDR3. The genes are TRBV29-1 and TRBJ2-3; TRBD1 aligns across 7 bases. J lost 2 bases, V lost 4 bases, and 3 bases had no gene match. The germline CDR1 and CDR2 sequences are SQVTM and ANQGSEA. This CDR3 is built from 13 residues. Written as DNA, the CDR3 is TGCAGCGTTGCGGGGACAGTCACAGATACGCAGTATTTT. Its protein is CSVAGTVTDTQYF.

This chain joins TRBV6-6 and TRBJ2-1; 11 bases map to TRBD1. V shed 6 bases, J shed 9 bases, and the junction held 13 bases outside the gene matches. The CDR3 covers 16 residues. Germline assignment: CDR1 MNHNY and CDR2 SVGAGI (reference sequence). CDR3 in amino acids: CASRHSGQGARGEQFF. The CDR3 nucleotides read TGTGCCAGCAGGCACTCAGGACAGGGGGCTAGGGGTGAGCAGTTCTTC.

The V gene is TRBV11-2, the J gene TRBJ1-4; no firm D call. Trimming took off 0 bases at V and 10 bases at J, with 6 bases between the two ends. Germline V gene sequence: CDR1 SGHAT, CDR2 FQNNGV. The CDR3 contains 12 residues. The CDR3 spells CASSLDRGKLFF. As DNA, the CDR3 is TGTGCCAGCAGCTTAGACCGGGGAAAACTGTTTTTT. The full variable domain, rest sourced from reference TRBV11-2 and TRBJ1-4, is EAGVAQSPRYKIIEKRQSVAFWCNPISGHATLYWYQQILGQGPKLLIQFQNNGVVDDSQLPKDRFSAERLKGVDSTLKIQPAKLEDSAVYLCASSLDRGKLFFGSGTQLSVL.

CDR3 bases: TGTGCCAGCAGCGCCTCGACAGGGTTCCACGAGCAGTACTTC. Amino acids: CASSASTGFHEQYF. This chain joins TRBV6-4 and TRBJ2-7; 7 bases are shared with TRBD1. Germline loops: CDR1 MRHNA, CDR2 SNTAGT. The trim removed 6 bases at V and 5 bases at J, leaving 10 bases unmatched. The CDR3 totals 14 residues.

This clone was seen a handful of times. The chain combines TRBV6-5 with TRBJ1-5; possible D gene TRBD1, 6 bases. Trimming pared 5 bases from V and 2 bases from J, leaving 10 bases between. The CDR3 totals 14 residues. The V gene's germline CDR1 is MNHEY and CDR2 SVGAGI. CDR3 sequence: CASSLAGGNQPQHF. CDR3 coding DNA: TGTGCCAGCAGTCTCGCAGGGGGCAATCAGCCCCAGCATTTT.

This clone was seen a few times. The V and J genes are TRBV9 and TRBJ2-2, with TRBD1 matching 10 bases. CDR1 is SGDLS, CDR2 YYNGEE, per germline. The CDR3 runs to 17 residues. V was clipped by 4 bases and J by 2 bases; unmatched bases: 8. DNA of the CDR3: TGTGCCAGCAGCCCGAGGGCGACAGGGGGCAACACCGGGGAGCTGTTTTTT. It encodes CASSPRATGGNTGELFF.

V and J are TRBV5-4 and TRBJ1-1; 7 nucleotides line up with TRBD1. Per the germline V gene, CDR1 is SGHNT and CDR2 is YYREEE (reference sequence). This CDR3 region has 14 residues. The ends lost 3 bases at V and 6 bases at J; junction bases unmatched: 8. CDR3 loop: CASSSTGKVPEAFF. The CDR3 DNA sequence: TGTGCCAGCAGCTCGACAGGGAAAGTCCCTGAAGCTTTCTTT.

The chain has TRBV7-2 and TRBJ1-5; D is unclear. This CDR3 has 16 amino acids. Germline V gene lookup returns CDR1 SGHTA and CDR2 FQGNSA. V was trimmed by 2 bases and J by 6 bases, leaving 17 bases between them. CDR3 in amino acids: CASSLTGREGGQPQHF. For the CDR3, the DNA is TGTGCCAGCAGCTTAACCGGGAGGGAGGGTGGTCAGCCCCAGCATTTT.

The CDR3 protein is CASSAGLAGGRETQYF. The CDR3 nucleotides are TGTGCCAGCAGTGCGGGACTAGCGGGGGGGAGAGAGACCCAGTACTTC. The chain combines TRBV2 with TRBJ2-5; 16 positions agree with TRBD2. CDR3 size: 16 residues. CDR1 and CDR2 from the germline V gene are SNHLY and FYNNEI. J lost 4 bases, V lost 4 bases, and 3 bases had no gene match.

As to this clone: The same CDR3 is also encoded by other DNA sequences in this sample. The CDR3 DNA is TGTGCCAGTAGTCCGCGGACAGGCAGCACAGATACGCAGTATTTT. The encoded protein is CASSPRTGSTDTQYF. This chain links TRBV19 with TRBJ2-3; 7 bases are a match to TRBD1. Germline V gene sequence: CDR1 LNHDA, CDR2 SQIVND (reference sequence). The CDR3 runs to 15 residues. The junction had 5 bases not matched to a gene; V was cut back by 5 bases and J by 0 bases.

This clone occurred a few times. In nucleotides, the CDR3 is TGTGCCAGCAGCCAGACAGGGAACGAGCAGTACTTC. Protein: CASSQTGNEQYF. The chain employs TRBV6-6 and TRBJ2-7, with 7 bases lining up with TRBD1. The CDR3 runs to 12 residues. Germline loops: CDR1 MNHNY, CDR2 SVGAGI (reference sequence). J was trimmed by 5 bases and V by 6 bases; bases with no gene match: 4.

There are many counts of this clone. V and J are TRBV28 and TRBJ1-4; TRBD1 aligns across 8 bases. V was pared by 8 bases and J by 7 bases, with 9 bases of the junction left unmatched. The CDR3 covers 14 residues. Germline CDR1 reads MDHEN; CDR2 reads SYDVKM. In nucleotides, the CDR3 is TGTGCCAGCGATCAGGGGGCGTTGGGTGAAAAACTGTTTTTT. Translated: CASDQGALGEKLFF.

In this sample, this clone turned up a few times. This chain connects TRBV27 to TRBJ1-3; D is possibly TRBD1 (5 bases). V dropped 5 bases and J dropped 2 bases, with 16 bases sitting between them. The CDR3 loop spans 16 amino acids. Germline V gene sequence: CDR1 MNHEY, CDR2 SMNVEV (reference sequence). The CDR3 region is CASSPTGLRTGNTIYF. In DNA, the CDR3 is TGTGCCAGCAGTCCTACGGGACTCAGGACTGGAAACACCATATATTTT.

This clone was seen at least ten times. J is TRBJ2-7 and V is TRBV7-9; 9 bases align to TRBD1. The J segment lost 4 bases and the V segment lost 7 bases, leaving 11 bases of the junction unmatched. The CDR3 consists of 15 residues. CDR1 is SEHNR, CDR2 FQNEAQ, per germline (reference sequence). DNA of the CDR3: TGTGCCAGCATTATTCGGGGACAGGGCCCGTACGAGCAGTACTTC. The encoded protein is CASIIRGQGPYEQYF.

This clone appeared a few times. CDR3 residues: CASSRVYTDTQYF. CDR3 coding DNA: TGTGCCAGCAGTCGGGTATACACAGATACGCAGTATTTT. This chain links TRBV7-2 with TRBJ2-3; no clear D. Trimming cost V 6 bases and J 2 bases, with 9 bases left between them. The CDR3 length is 13 residues. From germline, CDR1 is SGHTA and CDR2 FQGNSA.

The rearrangement joins TRBV18 to TRBJ1-3, with D perhaps TRBD1 (5 bases). The germline CDR1 and CDR2 sequences are KGHSH and LQKENI. This CDR3 has 18 residues. V lost 2 bases and J lost 0, with 17 bases in between. Here the CDR3 DNA reads TGTGCCAGCTCACCAGAAGCTTCAGGGTTAATCTCTGGAAACACCATATATTTT. Translation gives CASSPEASGLISGNTIYF.

The CDR3 nucleotides read TGTGCCAGCAGCTTAAACCCCGGACAGAAGTATAATTCACCCCTCCACTTT. Translated, it gives CASSLNPGQKYNSPLHF. The chain uses TRBV7-2 and TRBJ1-6; weak D call: TRBD1 (6 bases). The V end lost 2 bases, the J end lost 4 bases, and 15 bases lay between the germline ends. The CDR3 loop spans 17 amino acids. CDR1 and CDR2 (germline): SGHTA, FQGNSA.

This clone was seen many times. CDR3 nucleotide sequence: TGTGCCAGCAGATCCGGACTAGCGGGAAACACCGGGGAGCTGTTTTTT. Amino acids: CASRSGLAGNTGELFF. The V call is TRBV5-4, the J call TRBJ2-2, with 12 bases lining up with TRBD2. The ends lost 5 bases at V and 2 bases at J; junction bases unmatched: 4. CDR1 is SGHNT and CDR2 is YYREEE in the germline V gene (reference sequence). This CDR3 has 16 residues.

This sequence joins TRBV29-1 and TRBJ2-3; perhaps TRBD2 as D (6 bases). The CDR3 contains 13 residues. The germline V gene encodes CDR1 SQVTM and CDR2 ANQGSEA. V dropped 3 bases and J dropped 2 bases, with 9 bases sitting between them. The CDR3 loop is CSVERDDTDTQYF. The DNA of the CDR3 is TGCAGCGTTGAGCGGGACGACACAGATACGCAGTATTTT.